The sequence of this T cell receptor beta chain was determined in a study of T cell clonotyping in hematopoietic cell transplantation (dated by TCRdb to about 2021). For context, the study as a whole: Recipient samples taken before transplant were obtained following cytoreduction. A total of roughly 150 blood samples were collected in the study from a few dozen consecutive transplant recipients and their related donors. Recruitment of patients was conducted between late 2015 and January 2017, and follow-up was continued until late 2020 or death.

Read against the paper, the sample's time point label means: recipient sample about 28 days before transplant, after cytoreduction. Recipient blood was collected about 28 days before transplant and at days 30, 100 and 180 after transplant. Nuclei Lysis Solution was used to extract genomic DNA from fresh or cryopreserved unfractionated peripheral blood mononuclear cells. Including the terminal cysteine and phenylalanine, the CDR3 comprises 16 residues. This entry keeps only the CDR3 DNA: 48 bases, framed from base 1. Ends trimmed: V by 5 bases, J by 0 bases; bases unmatched to a gene: 7. As encoded in the germline V gene (reference sequence), CDR1 is SGHAT while CDR2 is FQDESV. With respect to this clone: Its specific antigen is unknown. Within one base of it there is no much larger clone, and no base qualities were kept.

Results and caveats for the whole study, not just this receptor: Broader TCR repertoire diversity after transplant was predicted by Inverse Simpson Index values from donors and from recipients before transplant. The sample size was limited and the cells went unsorted, which meant the CD4 and CD8 repertoire contributions could not be told apart. Recipient repertoires showed only a small fraction of overlap with donor repertoires, and over 95% appeared de novo at the given depth. After transplant, TCR diversity in recipients dropped, and pathologically expanded clonotypes increased progressively from day 30 to day 180.

TCR beta CDR3 regions were amplified from genomic DNA with the immunoSEQ assay, a bias-controlled multiplex PCR using V- and J-specific primers. In a second PCR step, a proprietary barcode and Illumina adapter sequences were attached to the CDR3 amplicons. An Illumina MiSeq instrument was used to sequence the CDR3 libraries. On the study's bioinformatics: immunoSEQ Analyzer 3.0 was used for export and quality control, with R Bioconductor and Immunarch used for downstream analyses. Repertoire metrics were calculated using only productive rearrangements within the normalized downsampled data set. Pathologically expanded clonotypes were defined as those larger than 5 templates in the normalized cohort. Repertoire diversity was measured with the Inverse Simpson Index. To capture all clonotypes, the CMV-specificity analyses were run on the non-normalized data set. The clones in this table, taken by TCRdb from immuneACCESS, are in-frame only. Not every clone is retained; where verified, under half of the shortfall comes from an unresolved V gene, and the cause of the rest is unknown. V and J calls and clone size follow that table, whereas D and trimming were derived from the DNA. Across this sample there are thousands of clones, with 88% seen only once. 3.6% of the sample lies in the top ten.

The clonotype originates from a man aged 25 to 45 with acute myeloid leukemia. Some clones in this sample may be carry-over from other donors' samples. The V gene is TRBV11-1 and the J gene is TRBJ2-1, with 7 bases matching TRBD2. The sequencing used peripheral blood mononuclear cells, collected before stem cell transplant. DNA sequence: TGTGCCAGCAGCCGCTCAGCGGGAAGCTCCTACAATGAGCAGTTCTTC. This encodes CASSRSAGSSYNEQFF. This CDR3, with the reference TRBV11-1 and TRBJ2-1 proteins standing in past its ends, gives the full variable domain EAEVAQSPRYKITEKSQAVAFWCDPISGHATLYWYRQILGQGPELLVQFQDESVVDDSQLPKDRFSAERLKGVDSTLKIQPAELGDSAMYLCASSRSAGSSYNEQFFGPGTRLTVL.